A selection of T cell receptor beta chains follows, all from one sample in a study of blood T cell repertoires in COVID-19. Assay: immunoSEQ multiplex PCR; the TCRdb copy retains only in-frame clones and omits some. The repertoire has almost 400,000 clones, around 87% of them found once; the top ten carry 0.95% to 1%. The sequencing sample was made of PBMCs or T cells enriched from blood (not recorded which). The receptors originated from a young woman with acute COVID-19. CDR3s leave out the opening cysteine and the closing phenylalanine or tryptophan. Some rows have no size entry. The others give once, few or many, or a class for an expanded clone.

j_gene: TRBJ2-1; abundance: NA; v_gene: TRBV7-2; CDR3aa: ASSLAGKGEQF
j_gene: TRBJ2-1; abundance: NA; v_gene: TRBV19; CDR3aa: ASSIGQNNEQF
j_gene: TRBJ1-1; abundance: NA; v_gene: TRBV5-8; CDR3aa: ATNRGTNFRTEAF
j_gene: TRBJ1-5; abundance: NA; v_gene: TRBV7-2; CDR3aa: ASSSFGTGMGQPQH
j_gene: TRBJ1-4; abundance: NA; v_gene: TRBV30; CDR3aa: AWSTGGMDEKLF
j_gene: TRBJ2-5; abundance: NA; v_gene: TRBV5-1; CDR3aa: ASSSTGGGETQY
j_gene: TRBJ2-2; abundance: NA; v_gene: TRBV7-9; CDR3aa: ASSLGAGELF
j_gene: TRBJ1-3; abundance: NA; v_gene: TRBV6-5; CDR3aa: ASSYSVGAGNTIY
j_gene: TRBJ1-3; abundance: NA; v_gene: TRBV7-2; CDR3aa: ASSLARFGNTIY
j_gene: TRBJ2-1; abundance: once; v_gene: TRBV28; CDR3aa: ASSPFGLGNEQF
j_gene: TRBJ2-3; abundance: NA; v_gene: TRBV27; CDR3aa: ASKLAGATDTQY
j_gene: TRBJ2-7; abundance: few; v_gene: TRBV24-1; CDR3aa: ATGEGSRYEQY
j_gene: TRBJ1-5; abundance: NA; v_gene: TRBV6-2/TRBV6-3; CDR3aa: ASSKTGGQPQH
j_gene: TRBJ2-7; abundance: NA; v_gene: TRBV6-2/TRBV6-3; CDR3aa: ASSLVYYEQY
j_gene: TRBJ1-1; abundance: NA; v_gene: TRBV29-1; CDR3aa: SVDASRGDTEAF
j_gene: TRBJ2-7; abundance: NA; v_gene: TRBV7-9; CDR3aa: ASSSVAGSPFYEQY
j_gene: TRBJ1-1; abundance: NA; v_gene: TRBV12-5; CDR3aa: ASGLVISGGLNTEAF
j_gene: TRBJ1-5; abundance: NA; v_gene: TRBV19; CDR3aa: ASSINPVDPARDKHQPQH
j_gene: TRBJ1-1; abundance: NA; v_gene: TRBV30; CDR3aa: AWRQGFGTEAF
j_gene: TRBJ2-7; abundance: NA; v_gene: TRBV13; CDR3aa: ASSSPEGSEQY
j_gene: TRBJ1-6; abundance: NA; v_gene: TRBV25-1; CDR3aa: ASSGSLGRGGSPLH
j_gene: TRBJ1-6; abundance: NA; v_gene: TRBV11-2; CDR3aa: ASSLDLGTGGMWRSPLH
j_gene: TRBJ1-6; abundance: NA; v_gene: TRBV9; CDR3aa: ASSAKTGVGTALH
j_gene: TRBJ1-1; abundance: NA; v_gene: TRBV18; CDR3aa: ASSPHGQGATEAF